Shown below are 23 T cell receptor beta chains from a single sample sequenced in a study of T cell responses to AZD1222 COVID-19 vaccine. The assay was immunoSEQ multiplex PCR, and TCRdb's table has in-frame clones only and misses some. The repertoire has 90,000 to 150,000 clones, about nine tenths of them found once; the top ten carry 2.4%. The material sequenced was peripheral blood, taken on day 0 of AZD1222 vaccination. The receptors here all came from an adult in good health.

This sequence joins TRBV10-2 and TRBJ1-3, with 8 positions matching TRBD1. CDR3 length: 16 residues. Per germline, CDR1 WSHSY and CDR2 SAAADI. Trimming took 5 bases from V and 0 from J; bases not matched to a gene: 6. Here the CDR3 reads CASSPPDRASGNTIYF. Here the CDR3 DNA reads TGCGCCAGCAGTCCCCCGGACAGGGCCTCTGGAAACACCATATATTTT.

The chain uses TRBV28 and TRBJ1-2, with D possibly being TRBD1 (6 bases). Trimming took off 5 bases at V and 2 bases at J, with 12 bases between the two ends. CDR3 size: 14 residues. Per germline, CDR1 MDHEN and CDR2 SYDVKM. The CDR3 region has the DNA TGTGCCAGCAGTCCCCTAGGGGGGAACTATGGCTACACCTTC. Translated: CASSPLGGNYGYTF.

There are a few counts of this clone. The chain has TRBV7-2 and TRBJ2-7, with 9 bases lining up with TRBD1. Germline V CDR1 and CDR2: SGHTA, FQGNSA. The CDR3 runs 15 residues. Trimming cost V 5 bases and J 1 base; bases outside gene matches: 6. Here the CDR3 reads CASSLAGTGSYEQYF. The CDR3 nucleotides read TGTGCCAGCAGCCTGGCCGGGACAGGGTCCTACGAGCAGTACTTC. Looking up the rest from reference TRBV7-2 and TRBJ2-7 gives the full variable domain: GAGVSQSPSNKVTEKGKDVELRCDPISGHTALYWYRQSLGQGLEFLIYFQGNSAPDKSGLPSDRFSAERTGGSVSTLTIQRTQQEDSAVYLCASSLAGTGSYEQYFGPGTRLTVT.

This clone has a single count. CDR3 in DNA: TGCGCCAGCAGCATACCCACCAGGTCCGGGGAGCTGTTTTTT. This sequence encodes CASSIPTRSGELFF. The chain couples TRBV5-1 to TRBJ2-2; unclear D gene. Germline CDR1 SGHRS, CDR2 YFSETQ. The V end was cut by 4 bases, the J end by 6 bases, with 13 bases between. The CDR3 contains 14 residues.

J is TRBJ2-7 and V is TRBV27, with no clear D. Trimming stripped 5 bases from V and 5 bases from J, with 13 bases between. The CDR3 is made up of 13 amino acids. Germline values: CDR1 MNHEY, CDR2 SMNVEV (reference sequence). The CDR3 loop reads CASSPNLSHEQYF. The CDR3 nucleotides are TGTGCCAGCAGTCCCAACCTAAGCCACGAGCAGTACTTC.

V and J are TRBV10-3 and TRBJ2-2, with 7 bases matching TRBD2. Germline trimming cut 0 bases from V and 0 bases from J; bases unmatched to any gene: 7. CDR1 is ENHRY and CDR2 is SYGVKD in the germline V gene. This CDR3 spans 18 amino acids. CDR3 sequence: CAISESSLAGANTGELFF. CDR3 bases: TGTGCCATCAGTGAGTCGAGCTTGGCGGGAGCGAACACCGGGGAGCTGTTTTTT.

The rearrangement links TRBV28 to TRBJ1-2; D not certain. This CDR3 contains 12 residues. CDR1 and CDR2 from the germline V gene are MDHEN and SYDVKM. Trimming took off 6 bases at V and 7 bases at J, with 12 bases between the two ends. CDR3 nucleotides: TGTGCCAGCAGACCCCAGTCGGGTGGCTACACCTTC. It translates to CASRPQSGGYTF.

This chain uses TRBV2 with TRBJ2-1, with unresolved D. V was cut by 3 bases and J by 8 bases, with 11 bases left in between. Germline V CDR1 and CDR2: SNHLY, FYNNEI. The CDR3 contains 13 residues. The CDR3 sequence is CASSDGASDEQFF. Written as DNA, the CDR3 is TGTGCCAGCAGTGATGGAGCGTCGGATGAGCAGTTCTTC. The variable domain in full, with the rest retrieved from reference TRBV2 and TRBJ2-1, is EPEVTQTPSHQVTQMGQEVILRCVPISNHLYFYWYRQILGQKVEFLVSFYNNEISEKSEIFDDQFSVERPDGSNFTLKIRSTKLEDSAMYFCASSDGASDEQFFGPGTRLTVL.

The V and J genes are TRBV30 and TRBJ1-1; no clear D. Trimming left V 0 bases short and J 0 bases short, with 11 bases between. CDR1 and CDR2 (germline): GTSNPN, SVGIG (reference sequence). The CDR3 sequence is 15 residues long. The CDR3 loop is CAWSVWRAMNTEAFF. The CDR3 DNA reads TGTGCCTGGAGTGTATGGAGGGCAATGAACACTGAAGCTTTCTTT.

This clone has only a few counts. The chain is built from TRBV11-1 and TRBJ2-7, with D hard to call. Trimming stripped 0 bases from V and 2 bases from J, with 5 bases between. The germline CDR1 and CDR2 sequences are SGHAT and FQDESV (reference sequence). The CDR3 is made up of 13 amino acids. The CDR3 reads CASSLAGTYEQYF. CDR3 DNA: TGTGCCAGCAGCTTAGCGGGCACCTACGAGCAGTACTTC.

The V gene is TRBV5-1, the J gene TRBJ2-1; weak D call: TRBD2 (5 bases). The CDR3 totals 15 residues. From germline, CDR1 is SGHRS and CDR2 YFSETQ. V shed 2 bases and J shed 2 bases, with 11 bases lying between them. CDR3 bases: TGCGCCAGCAGCTTAGAGGGCCTGCCCTACAATGAGCAGTTCTTC. Its translation: CASSLEGLPYNEQFF.

V gene TRBV6-5 combines with J gene TRBJ1-4; TRBD1 matches 8 bases. CDR1 is MNHEY, CDR2 SVGAGI, per germline. Trimming cost V 11 bases and J 5 bases; bases outside gene matches: 10. The CDR3 consists of 14 residues. The CDR3 loop reads CAARRTGLNEKLFF. The CDR3, as DNA: TGTGCCGCAAGGCGGACAGGGTTGAATGAAAAACTGTTTTTT.

This chain connects TRBV30 to TRBJ1-1; D gene ambiguous. Germline CDR1 is GTSNPN and CDR2 is SVGIG (reference sequence). The CDR3 is 13 residues long. The V end was cut by 2 bases, the J end by 11 bases, with 18 bases between. CDR3 nucleotide sequence: TGTGCCTGGAGTCGGATAACCCACATCTCGGCTTTCTTT. Its translation is CAWSRITHISAFF.

This chain connects TRBV28 to TRBJ1-2; 7 nucleotides match TRBD1. Unmatched junction bases numbered 8, after V lost 9 bases and J lost 1 base. The CDR3 is 14 residues long. CDR1 MDHEN and CDR2 SYDVKM come from the germline V gene. DNA of the CDR3: TGTGCCAGTAACCGCGGACAGGTTAACTATGGCTACACCTTC. It translates to CASNRGQVNYGYTF.

The V call is TRBV2, the J call TRBJ2-7; D remains unclear. Trimming cost V 6 bases and J 2 bases, with 17 bases left between them. The CDR3 length is 15 residues. The germline gives CDR1 SNHLY, CDR2 FYNNEI. CDR3 nucleotides: TGTGCCAGCAGCGATTTCTCTGGGTCGACCTACGAGCAGTACTTC. Residues: CASSDFSGSTYEQYF. Filled out from reference TRBV2 and TRBJ2-7, the complete variable domain reads EPEVTQTPSHQVTQMGQEVILRCVPISNHLYFYWYRQILGQKVEFLVSFYNNEISEKSEIFDDQFSVERPDGSNFTLKIRSTKLEDSAMYFCASSDFSGSTYEQYFGPGTRLTVT.

Notes on this clone: One junction end does not reproduce the germline sequence, and a read error may be involved. The sample has other DNA sequences that encode this CDR3 too. This chain uses TRBV2 with TRBJ2-7, with D possibly TRBD1 on 8 matching bases. There are 13 residues in the CDR3. The germline V gene has CDR1 SNHLY and CDR2 FYNNEI. The CDR3 loop is CASRDRGGYEQYF. Written as DNA, the CDR3 is TGTGCCAGCCGTGACAGGGGAGGGTACGAGCAGTACTTC.

The rearrangement links TRBV2 to TRBJ1-3, with TRBD1 matching 9 bases. CDR3 size: 14 residues. The trim removed 3 bases at V and 8 bases at J, leaving 5 bases unmatched. Germline V lookup: CDR1 SNHLY, CDR2 FYNNEI. The CDR3 bases are TGTGCCAGCAGTGAGACGGGACAGGGTTACACCATATATTTT. Its translation is CASSETGQGYTIYF.

The chain uses TRBV2 and TRBJ1-2, with D uncertain. Germline V gene data show CDR1 as SNHLY and CDR2 as FYNNEI. The CDR3 has 15 amino acids. V was pared by 3 bases and J by 3 bases, with 14 bases between. The CDR3: CASSEGPGRDYGYTF. In DNA form, the CDR3 reads TGTGCCAGCAGTGAGGGTCCGGGAAGGGACTATGGCTACACCTTC.

V is TRBV9 and J is TRBJ2-3; perhaps TRBD2 as D (6 bases). The length of the CDR3 is 15 residues. Trimming took 2 bases from V and 1 from J, leaving 11 bases between them. Germline-derived CDR1 and CDR2 are SGDLS and YYNGEE. CDR3 sequence reads: CASSVGGKGTDTQYF. The CDR3 nucleotides are TGTGCCAGCAGCGTTGGCGGGAAAGGCACAGATACGCAGTATTTT.

The V gene is TRBV7-8, the J gene TRBJ2-7; TRBD1 aligns across 8 bases. J was trimmed by 4 bases and V by 2 bases; bases with no gene match: 10. Germline CDR1 reads SGHVS; CDR2 reads FQNEAQ. The CDR3 is 16 amino acids. CDR3 bases: TGTGCCAGCAGCTTACGGGGACAGGTGGAGCCATACGAGCAGTACTTC. As protein: CASSLRGQVEPYEQYF.

This clone has a single count. This chain joins TRBV11-1 and TRBJ2-1; either TRBD1 or TRBD2 may fit D (6 bases each). V lost 5 bases, J lost 2 bases, and 13 bases lay in between. CDR1 and CDR2 (germline): SGHAT, FQDESV (reference sequence). This CDR3 has 15 residues. CDR3 region: CASSGGLAPYNEQFF. The CDR3 DNA is TGTGCCAGCAGCGGGGGGCTAGCCCCCTACAATGAGCAGTTCTTC.

The V and J genes are TRBV5-6 and TRBJ1-2; TRBD1 might be the D (6 bases). CDR3 length equals 15 residues. The V gene lost 1 base and the J gene lost 0 bases, with 10 bases spanning the gap. Germline CDR1 and CDR2: SGHDT and YYEEEE. CDR3 loop: CASSLWGAANYGYTF. CDR3 nucleotides: TGTGCCAGCAGCTTGTGGGGGGCAGCTAACTATGGCTACACCTTC.

The genes are TRBV4-1 and TRBJ2-7; TRBD2 aligns across 13 bases. The V segment lost 4 bases and the J segment 1 base; nucleotides outside the gene matches: 4. Germline CDR1 reads MGHRA; CDR2 reads YSYEKL. This CDR3 comprises 16 residues. CDR3 bases: TGCGCCAGCAGCCTCCTGGGACTAGCGGGATCCTACGAGCAGTACTTC. Its protein product is CASSLLGLAGSYEQYF.